The T cell receptor (beta chain) under discussion was sequenced for a study of cytomegalovirus exposure and HLA in healthy donors. A roughly 120-subject validation cohort, separate from the roughly 700-subject first cohort, supplied the donors. The V gene lost 4 bases and the J gene lost 3 bases, with 14 bases spanning the gap. Germline loops: CDR1 SGHNT, CDR2 YYREEE (reference sequence). This CDR3 region has 15 residues. A word on this clone: The antigen remains undetermined.

Broader study findings: Diagnosis of cytomegalovirus status made by the classifier reportedly showed high specificity and sensitivity. Specificity for CMV antigens was confirmed in vitro for a few of the CMV-associated chains.

Sequencing was performed with immunoSEQ multiplex PCR; in TCRdb, only in-frame clones are kept and a portion is missing. This sample has 150,000 to 200,000 clones; roughly 86% occur once, and the top ten carry over 9%. The gene calls are TRBV5-4 and TRBJ1-5; D is unclear. Sequenced input: PBMCs. The receptor was derived from a woman younger than 30 in good health and CMV-seropositive. CDR3 coding DNA: TGTGCCAGCAGCATAGGCGGTCGGCTCAATCAGCCCCAGCATTTT. It specifies CASSIGGRLNQPQHF.